The next 12 T cell receptor beta chains were all read from a single sample in a study of T-cell reconstitution after alpha-beta-depleted transplantation in children. Preparing the TCRbeta library involved the use of unique molecular identifiers. TCRdb itself ran the PCR reads through MiXCR, one entry per CDR3 protein. This table has 75,000 to 90,000 distinct CDR3 sequences, 13% to 15% appearing once. The sample here was PBMCs, mostly from graft donor cells, taken 180 days after TCRalphabeta/CD19-depleted stem cell transplant. All receptors derive from a male patient between 2 and 10 years old who had a stem cell transplant for acute lymphoblastic leukemia, so the T cells may come from the graft donor.

This clonotype was counted many times. The chain combines TRBV6-5 with TRBJ1-2; D possibly corresponds to TRBD1 (5 bases). Per germline, CDR1 MNHEY and CDR2 SVGAGI. The CDR3 runs to 12 residues. V lost 5 bases, J lost 8 bases, and 12 bases lay in between. DNA for the CDR3: TGTGCCAGCAGTCCCGGGACCCCGGGCTACACCTTC. Translating it yields CASSPGTPGYTF.

This clonotype was seen only a few times. CDR3 region: CSARSTRTGRYGYTF. In nucleotides, the CDR3 is TGCAGTGCTAGATCCACCCGGACAGGGCGCTATGGCTACACCTTC. The chain links TRBV20-1 to TRBJ1-2; 8 nucleotides match TRBD1. Germline V gives CDR1 DFQATT, CDR2 SNEGSKA (reference sequence). There are 15 residues in the CDR3. Losses at the gene ends were 2 bases for V and 4 bases for J; bases not matched to a gene: 9.

With regard to this clonotype: Mismatch with germline at one junction end may stem from a read error. This chain connects TRBV9 to TRBJ1-1; D uncertain. The CDR3 loop spans 15 amino acids. Germline CDR1 is SGDLS and CDR2 is YYNGEE. The CDR3 loop is CASSVGGGMNTEALF. The CDR3, as DNA: TGTGCCAGCAGCGTAGGTGGAGGGATGAACACTGAAGCTTTATTT.

The rearrangement links TRBV5-1 to TRBJ2-5, with TRBD2 matching over 9 bases. Per the germline V gene, CDR1 is SGHRS and CDR2 is YFSETQ. The CDR3 sequence is 15 residues long. Unmatched junction bases numbered 5, after V lost 0 bases and J lost 5 bases. As DNA, the CDR3 is TGCGCCAGCAGCTTGGTCCCTAGCGGGATTGAGACCCAGTACTTC. Its translation is CASSLVPSGIETQYF.

The chain is built from TRBV27 and TRBJ2-1, with a weak D call TRBD2 (7 bases). The CDR3 contains 17 residues. CDR1 is MNHEY, CDR2 SMNVEV, per germline (reference sequence). V lost 0 bases, J lost 2 bases, and 14 bases lay in between. The CDR3 here is CASSLSGGARAYNEQFF. DNA for the CDR3: TGTGCCAGCAGTTTATCGGGGGGGGCAAGGGCCTACAATGAGCAGTTCTTC.

The V gene is TRBV4-2, the J gene TRBJ2-5; TRBD2 agrees at 14 bases. The CDR3 is made up of 16 amino acids. Germline assignment: CDR1 LGHNA and CDR2 YNFKEQ. Germline trimming cut 2 bases from V and 3 bases from J; bases unmatched to any gene: 2. The DNA for the CDR3 is TGTGCCAGCAGCCAATTGGGACTAGCGGGAGAAGAGACCCAGTACTTC. This encodes CASSQLGLAGEETQYF.

This clonotype showed up many times. The genes are TRBV7-6 and TRBJ2-3; 7 bases fit TRBD2. Germline V CDR1 and CDR2: SGHVS, FNYEAQ. There are 16 residues in the CDR3. J lost 1 base, V lost 5 bases, and 9 bases had no gene match. CDR3 nucleotide sequence: TGTGCCAGCAGCCCCCGGGTAGCGGGTCGCACAGATACGCAGTATTTT. Its translation is CASSPRVAGRTDTQYF.

This clonotype was counted at least ten times. The genes are TRBV5-1 and TRBJ1-1; perhaps TRBD1 as D (6 bases). This CDR3 spans 15 amino acids. Germline V CDR1 and CDR2: SGHRS, YFSETQ. V gave up 4 bases and J gave up 2 bases, with 15 bases separating them. In DNA form, the CDR3 reads TGCGCCAGCAGCGCCGTGGTGGGGGCCAACACTGAAGCTTTCTTT. Protein product: CASSAVVGANTEAFF.

This clonotype has just a few counts. The J gene is TRBJ2-7, the V gene TRBV20-1, with D possibly being TRBD2 (5 bases). Germline values: CDR1 DFQATT, CDR2 SNEGSKA (reference sequence). The V and J ends lost 0 bases and 3 bases respectively, with 15 bases between them. This CDR3 region has 15 residues. The CDR3 sequence: CSARDLTLVYYEQYF. In nucleotides, the CDR3 is TGCAGTGCTAGAGATCTGACACTAGTATACTACGAGCAGTACTTC.

This clonotype was counted at least ten times. This chain uses TRBV27 with TRBJ2-7, with D hard to call. The germline V gene encodes CDR1 MNHEY and CDR2 SMNVEV (reference sequence). The length of the CDR3 is 15 residues. V shed 2 bases and J shed 3 bases, with 14 bases lying between them. The CDR3 bases are TGTGCCAGCAGTTTACTTTCAAAGCCCCTCTACGAGCAGTACTTC. Protein sequence: CASSLLSKPLYEQYF.

V usage is TRBV29-1 and J usage is TRBJ2-7, with 10 bases identical to TRBD1. V gave up 6 bases and J gave up 7 bases; unmatched junction bases: 9. Per the germline V gene, CDR1 is SQVTM and CDR2 is ANQGSEA. This CDR3 is built from 13 residues. The CDR3 protein is CSVLTGGAEEQYF. DNA for the CDR3: TGCAGCGTCCTGACAGGGGGCGCGGAGGAGCAGTACTTC.

This clonotype was seen a few times. The chain uses TRBV9 and TRBJ2-3; 10 bases line up with TRBD2. Germline CDR1 SGDLS, CDR2 YYNGEE. Trimming cost V 4 bases and J 1 base; bases outside gene matches: 9. The CDR3 contains 17 residues. DNA for the CDR3: TGTGCCAGCAGCAGGAGAGCGGGGGGGCCTCGCACAGATACGCAGTATTTT. It is translated as CASSRRAGGPRTDTQYF. Based on the CDR3 plus reference TRBV9 and TRBJ2-3, the full variable domain is DSGVTQTPKHLITATGQRVTLRCSPRSGDLSVYWYQQSLDQGLQFLIQYYNGEERAKGNILERFSAQQFPDLHSELNLSSLELGDSALYFCASSRRAGGPRTDTQYFGPGTRLTVL.